This TCR beta chain was found in a study of blood T cell repertoires in COVID-19 (dated by TCRdb to the early 2020s). About the investigation overall: Collaborator samples came from the United States, Italy and Spain and covered acute and convalescent phases of COVID-19. Where HLA class I and class II types were available, the types were taken from metadata supplied by the sample provider, not from assay-based typing. Samples came from the ongoing ImmuneRACE study (first 160 participants) plus 1,254 subjects from 6 global collaborators. Sample metadata almost always included a de-identified subject ID, COVID-19 status, age in years and sex. The prospective study material was composed of cDNA or gDNA derived from T cells, B-cell-depleted T cells, or PBMCs. Subjects who had been exposed to COVID-19, were actively infected with it, or had recovered from it provided the deeply sampled blood TCRbeta repertoires that made up the dataset. The repertoires were released in a freely available public database intended as a resource for research on the immune response to SARS-CoV-2.

Collaborating institutions collected whole blood in K2EDTA tubes following their own protocols. For TCRbeta analysis, collaborators shipped samples as frozen whole blood, isolated PBMCs, or DNA extracted from either of those sample types. What the research found in general, with its limitations: The amount of clinical and demographic metadata varied by source and participant and was provided uncurated.

The immunoSEQ Assay, a bias-controlled multiplex PCR, was used to amplify TCRbeta CDR3 regions from genomic DNA. The source study handled its data this way. Within the assay, amplification of reference gene primers was used to estimate how many nucleated cells each sample contained. To quantify the absolute abundance of each unique TCRbeta CDR3 rearrangement, sequence reads were collapsed and filtered. For each sample, productive Simpson clonality was calculated as the square root of Simpson's diversity index across productive rearrangements. TCRdb carries this immuneACCESS record with in-frame sequences only. Its versions omit some clonotypes, under half of them owing to an unresolved V gene in the studies checked, with the rest unexplained. Clone size and the V and J calls come from that table; the DNA yielded D and trimming. For this sample there are 200,000 to 250,000 clones; approximately 83% appear just once. Of the sample, approximately 7.4% falls within the top ten clones.

As for this clone: The clone's antigen remains unknown. It has no much larger one-base neighbor in the sample; base qualities were not kept.

V loses 6 bases at its end and J loses 4 bases; junction bases beyond the gene matches: 18. For CDR1 and CDR2, the germline V gene lists KGHSH and LQKENI. From cysteine to phenylalanine, the CDR3 is 18 amino acids long. Just CDR3 DNA is preserved here, 54 bases in frame from base 1. This receptor chain uses TRBV18 and TRBJ2-5; the central 9 bases match TRBD1. The sequence came from a woman aged 45 to 65 with acute or convalescent COVID-19. Sample: peripheral blood. The sequenced DNA is TGTGCCAGCTCGTCGATGGGACAGGGAGGTACCGACCGAGAGACCCAGTACTTC. Translated, it gives CASSSMGQGGTDRETQYF.